These 11 T cell receptor beta chains came from one sample sequenced in a study of T cell clones after liver transplantation (dated by TCRdb to the late 2010s). According to the study, the label for this sample's time point signals: pre-transplant. The method was the immunoSEQ multiplex PCR assay. Sourced from immuneACCESS, this table was stored by TCRdb with only in-frame sequences that have V and J called. A share of the clones is absent; for the studies checked, an unresolved V gene accounts for under half, and the remainder has no known explanation. The sample has 70,000 to 85,000 clones on record, 80% of them singletons. Roughly 0.54% of the sample belongs to the ten largest clones. This specimen consisted of CD4+ T cells from blood, obtained before liver transplant. These TCRs come from a human donor who received a liver transplant.

The chain employs TRBV28 and TRBJ1-2; TRBD1 might be the D (6 bases). The V and J ends lost 4 bases and 2 bases respectively, with 11 bases between them. CDR3 length: 14 residues. Germline V gene lookup returns CDR1 MDHEN and CDR2 SYDVKM. The CDR3 is CASSWDTTNYGYTF. The CDR3 region has the DNA TGTGCCAGCAGTTGGGACACAACCAACTATGGCTACACCTTC.

The CDR3 coding sequence is TGCGCCAGCAGCTTGGCGATCGGAGGAGACATTCAGTACTTC. Its protein is CASSLAIGGDIQYF. The chain combines TRBV5-1 with TRBJ2-4, with TRBD2 as a possible D gene (5 bases). The CDR3 length is 14 residues. The V end was cut by 0 bases, the J end by 8 bases, with 12 bases between. In germline, CDR1 is SGHRS, CDR2 YFSETQ.

V is TRBV4-3 and J is TRBJ2-3, with no clear D. From germline, CDR1 is LGHNA and CDR2 YSLEER. With 0 bases removed from V and 0 bases from J, the gap between germline ends came to 13 bases. The CDR3 consists of 17 residues. The CDR3 DNA follows: TGCGCCAGCAGCCAAGATCTCCGAGGAGTTAGCACAGATACGCAGTATTTT. It yields the protein CASSQDLRGVSTDTQYF.

The chain recombines TRBV2 with TRBJ2-5; perhaps TRBD2 as D (6 bases). V lost 8 bases, J lost 3 bases, and 7 bases lay in between. The CDR3 has 11 residues. Looked up from germline, CDR1 is SNHLY and CDR2 is FYNNEI. CDR3 residues: CASGGEETQYF. The CDR3 DNA follows: TGTGCCAGCGGAGGGGAAGAGACCCAGTACTTC.

The chain recombines TRBV23-1 with TRBJ1-3, with D perhaps matching TRBD1 (5 bases). TRBV23-1 is an open reading frame, and its role is uncertain. The germline V and J ends were trimmed by 4 bases and 4 bases, with 14 bases remaining between them. This CDR3 is 15 amino acids long. CDR3 coding DNA: TGCGCCAGCAGTCTCCCCGGGGCCGGAGGAAACACCATATATTTT. Protein product: CASSLPGAGGNTIYF.

The chain uses TRBV9 and TRBJ2-3; no reliable D call. CDR1 is SGDLS, CDR2 YYNGEE, per germline. The V end was cut by 0 bases, the J end by 2 bases, with 7 bases between. This CDR3 contains 14 residues. The CDR3 spells CASSVDQFTDTQYF. In DNA form, the CDR3 reads TGTGCCAGCAGCGTAGACCAGTTCACAGATACGCAGTATTTT.

The rearrangement joins TRBV9 to TRBJ2-2; 9 bases align to TRBD2. After removal of 2 bases from V and 0 bases from J, the junction contained 2 bases not matched to a gene. CDR1 and CDR2 (germline): SGDLS, YYNGEE. The CDR3 loop spans 16 amino acids. The CDR3, as DNA: TGTGCCAGCAGCGTCAGACTAGCGGCGAACACCGGGGAGCTGTTTTTT. As protein: CASSVRLAANTGELFF.

The V and J genes are TRBV18 and TRBJ2-1; perhaps TRBD1 as D (6 bases). V lost 0 bases and J 6 bases, leaving 12 bases between the germline ends. CDR3 length equals 15 residues. Germline V lookup: CDR1 KGHSH, CDR2 LQKENI. The CDR3 nucleotides are TGTGCCAGCTCACCACCAGCCCCACAGGGCAATGAGCAGTTCTTC. Translating gives CASSPPAPQGNEQFF.

In its sample, this clone was seen once. This sequence joins TRBV19 and TRBJ2-2; tentatively, D is TRBD1 or TRBD2 (5 bases each). CDR3 length: 16 residues. V was trimmed by 6 bases and J by 4 bases, leaving 18 bases between them. The germline CDR1 and CDR2 sequences are LNHDA and SQIVND (reference sequence). CDR3 sequence reads: CASSSFGGWGTGELFF. The CDR3 DNA reads as TGTGCCAGTAGCTCCTTTGGGGGTTGGGGCACCGGGGAGCTGTTTTTT.

A single count supports this clone. This chain links TRBV5-1 with TRBJ2-1, with 14 nucleotides matching TRBD2. Germline loops: CDR1 SGHRS, CDR2 YFSETQ. J was trimmed by 1 base and V by 1 base; bases with no gene match: 4. This CDR3 region has 18 residues. This CDR3 reads CASSLYRLAGGSYNEQFF. In DNA form, the CDR3 reads TGCGCCAGCAGCTTGTATCGACTAGCGGGAGGGTCCTACAATGAGCAGTTCTTC.

The gene calls are TRBV4-2 and TRBJ2-7; 8 nucleotides align to TRBD1. CDR1 LGHNA and CDR2 YNFKEQ come from the germline V gene. Unmatched junction bases numbered 6, after V lost 4 bases and J lost 7 bases. The CDR3 extends over 13 amino acids. This chain's CDR3 is CASSPLRTGEQYF. In DNA form, the CDR3 reads TGTGCCAGCAGCCCCCTCCGGACAGGGGAGCAGTACTTC.